The 30 T cell receptor beta chains listed next were all sequenced from one sample in a study of cytomegalovirus exposure and HLA in healthy donors. Primers included in the PCR were 60 Vbeta and 13 Jbeta primers. The table came from immunoSEQ multiplex PCR; TCRdb's copy has only in-frame clones and leaves some out. Of about 160,000 clones listed, around 80% are singletons. Sequenced: PBMCs. The source is a man aged 35 to 55 in good health and CMV-seronegative.

This clone was seen a handful of times. The J gene is TRBJ1-6, the V gene TRBV27, with no clear D. The CDR3 is made up of 14 amino acids. In germline, CDR1 is MNHEY, CDR2 SMNVEV (reference sequence). Trimming removed 9 bases at V and 0 bases at J, with 9 bases between. Written as DNA, the CDR3 is TGTGCCAGTAAGTGGAGCTCCTATAATTCACCCCTCCACTTT. It encodes CASKWSSYNSPLHF.

CDR3 region: CASSSLLRVHGYTF. CDR3 in DNA: TGTGCCAGCAGTTCCTTGCTGAGAGTCCATGGCTACACCTTC. V and J are TRBV6-1 and TRBJ1-2; unclear D gene. Trimming took 5 bases from V and 6 from J, leaving 16 bases between them. CDR3 length equals 14 residues. Germline assignment: CDR1 MNHNS and CDR2 SASEGT.

The chain carries TRBV5-4 and TRBJ1-1, with a possible D match to TRBD1 (6 bases). The CDR3 contains 13 residues. Trimming removed 5 bases at V and 11 bases at J, with 19 bases between. From germline, CDR1 is SGHNT and CDR2 YYREEE (reference sequence). The CDR3 is CASSEGDGWRAFF. The DNA for the CDR3 is TGTGCCAGCAGTGAGGGGGATGGATGGAGGGCTTTCTTT.

The chain links TRBV19 to TRBJ2-7, with 9 bases aligning to TRBD1. Germline V lookup: CDR1 LNHDA, CDR2 SQIVND (reference sequence). The CDR3 has 16 residues. V lost 3 bases to trimming and J lost 6 bases; unmatched junction nucleotides: 12. CDR3: CASSIPRKTGGTEQYF. In nucleotides, the CDR3 is TGTGCCAGTAGTATCCCTCGCAAGACAGGGGGAACCGAGCAGTACTTC.

V gene TRBV5-4 combines with J gene TRBJ1-4; no clear D gene. There are 15 residues in the CDR3. Germline CDR1 SGHNT, CDR2 YYREEE (reference sequence). V was pared by 9 bases and J by 0 bases, with 15 bases between. CDR3 protein: CAMREKSATNEKLFF. Here the CDR3 DNA reads TGTGCCATGCGCGAGAAGTCTGCAACTAATGAAAAACTGTTTTTT.

This clone was picked up many times. The chain combines TRBV6-1 with TRBJ2-5; D gene uncertain. This CDR3 comprises 15 residues. The V end lost 1 base, the J end lost 1 base, and 10 bases lay between the germline ends. CDR1 and CDR2 (germline): MNHNS, SASEGT. The CDR3: CASSEGPGGQETQYF. CDR3 in DNA: TGTGCCAGCAGTGAAGGACCTGGCGGCCAAGAGACCCAGTACTTC.

The J gene is TRBJ2-1, the V gene TRBV7-6; 8 bases are shared with TRBD2. This CDR3 has 15 amino acids. Germline V lookup: CDR1 SGHVS, CDR2 FNYEAQ. The V gene end was trimmed by 1 base and the J gene end by 9 bases; junction bases not matched to a gene: 8. The CDR3 DNA reads as TGTGCCAGCAGCTTAGTTGGCGGGGGGAGAGGTGAGCAGTTCTTC. As protein: CASSLVGGGRGEQFF.

The rearrangement joins TRBV27 to TRBJ2-7, with a possible D match to TRBD1 (5 bases). Germline values: CDR1 MNHEY, CDR2 SMNVEV (reference sequence). CDR3 size: 15 residues. Between the trimmed V and J ends, which lost 4 bases and 2 bases, there was a span of 15 bases. This chain's CDR3 is CASSSHRLSTYEQYF. As DNA, the CDR3 is TGTGCCAGCAGTTCCCACAGGTTATCGACCTACGAGCAGTACTTC.

The chain recombines TRBV4-2 with TRBJ2-3; TRBD2 is a possible D gene (7 bases). Trimming stripped 0 bases from V and 4 bases from J, with 23 bases between. The CDR3 is made up of 19 amino acids. The germline CDR1 and CDR2 sequences are LGHNA and YNFKEQ. The CDR3 bases are TGTGCCAGCAGCCAAGATCTGTTTAAAGGGGGGGCCGGGGCAGATACGCAGTATTTT. It translates to CASSQDLFKGGAGADTQYF.

The chain has TRBV14 and TRBJ2-5; tentative D call: TRBD2 (6 bases). This CDR3 has 16 residues. Trimming took 0 bases from V and 9 from J, leaving 20 bases between them. CDR1 and CDR2 (germline): SGHDN, FVKESK. The DNA for the CDR3 is TGTGCCAGCAGCCAAGATATCAACCCACGGTCGGGGGCCCAGTACTTC. It is translated as CASSQDINPRSGAQYF.

For this clone: Additional DNA sequences in this sample encode the identical CDR3. The rearrangement links TRBV2 to TRBJ1-2; 7 nucleotides align to TRBD1. The V segment lost 6 bases and the J segment 1 base; nucleotides outside the gene matches: 2. The CDR3 is made up of 13 amino acids. Germline V gene data show CDR1 as SNHLY and CDR2 as FYNNEI. The CDR3 reads CASSRDSNYGYTF. CDR3 DNA sequence: TGTGCCAGCAGCCGGGACAGTAACTATGGCTACACCTTC.

This clone was recorded only once. In DNA form, the CDR3 reads TGCGCCAGCAGCCAAGCGACTAGCGGGGGGCCGACAGATACGCAGTATTTT. As protein: CASSQATSGGPTDTQYF. V and J are TRBV4-1 and TRBJ2-3; 13 bases agree with TRBD2. The CDR3 has 17 amino acids. Germline values: CDR1 MGHRA, CDR2 YSYEKL. Trimming removed 1 base from V and 3 bases from J; junction bases left unmatched: 4.

The rearrangement uses TRBV6-6 and TRBJ2-1, with D possibly matching TRBD1 (6 bases). CDR1 is MNHNY and CDR2 is SVGAGI in the germline V gene (reference sequence). This CDR3 has 15 amino acids. V shed 2 bases and J shed 1 base, with 9 bases lying between them. The DNA of the CDR3 is TGTGCCAGCAGTTACGAAGGACAGTCCTACAATGAGCAGTTCTTC. This gives the protein CASSYEGQSYNEQFF.

This clone was seen a handful of times. The CDR3 DNA follows: TGCGCCAGCAGCCAAGCCCCTACAGGGGGCGCGGTAGCTAATGAAAAACTGTTTTTT. Its translation is CASSQAPTGGAVANEKLFF. This chain uses TRBV4-1 with TRBJ1-4; 9 bases are shared with TRBD1. V lost 1 base, J lost 3 bases, and 12 bases stayed unmatched. The CDR3 sequence is 19 residues long. Germline-derived CDR1 and CDR2 are MGHRA and YSYEKL.

The genes are TRBV29-1 and TRBJ2-5; D may be TRBD2 (6 bases). The CDR3 spans 14 residues. Looked up from germline, CDR1 is SQVTM and CDR2 is ANQGSEA. Trimming shortened V by 5 bases and J by 11 bases, and 24 bases separated the two germline ends. The CDR3 DNA reads TGCAGCGTTCGGGTTGAGCGCGGGGTCGTTGAGCAGTACTTC. Amino acid sequence: CSVRVERGVVEQYF.

The chain uses TRBV6-1 and TRBJ1-6; perhaps TRBD1 as D (6 bases). Trimming took 5 bases from V and 7 from J, leaving 9 bases between them. The CDR3 totals 13 residues. Germline-derived CDR1 and CDR2 are MNHNS and SASEGT. CDR3 amino acids: CASSLRGNSPLHF. The CDR3 nucleotides read TGTGCCAGCAGTTTGAGGGGGAATTCACCCCTCCACTTT.

This rearrangement joins TRBV5-4 to TRBJ2-5; D ambiguous. From germline, CDR1 is SGHNT and CDR2 YYREEE (reference sequence). Trimming removed 4 bases from V and 5 bases from J, with 12 bases in between. This CDR3 comprises 13 residues. As DNA, the CDR3 is TGTGCCAGCAGCCCCCCCAGGTCCGAGACCCAGTACTTC. This codes for CASSPPRSETQYF.

The gene calls are TRBV6-1 and TRBJ2-7, with a weak D call TRBD1 (5 bases). Germline CDR1 and CDR2: MNHNS and SASEGT. CDR3 length: 15 amino acids. V was shortened by 5 bases and J by 3 bases, with 17 bases between the two germline ends. CDR3 region: CASSSLGLGDYEQYF. In DNA form, the CDR3 reads TGTGCCAGCAGTAGCCTCGGATTAGGGGACTACGAGCAGTACTTC.

CDR3: CASTPPGANVLTF. The DNA for the CDR3 is TGTGCCAGCACCCCTCCTGGGGCCAACGTCCTGACTTTC. The chain combines TRBV7-2 with TRBJ2-6; D unresolved. This CDR3 has 13 amino acids. Trimming shortened V by 7 bases and J by 2 bases, and 6 bases separated the two germline ends. Per the germline V gene, CDR1 is SGHTA and CDR2 is FQGNSA.

The chain combines TRBV10-1 with TRBJ2-1, with 9 bases identical to TRBD1. The CDR3 has 16 residues. The germline V gene encodes CDR1 WNHNN and CDR2 SYGVQD (reference sequence). V shed 3 bases, J shed 0 bases, and the junction held 3 bases outside the gene matches. DNA of the CDR3: TGCGCCAGCAGTGACCTGACAGGGGGCTCCTACAATGAGCAGTTCTTC. Protein sequence: CASSDLTGGSYNEQFF.

The gene calls are TRBV6-4 and TRBJ2-3, with a possible D match to TRBD1 (6 bases). The germline CDR1 and CDR2 sequences are MRHNA and SNTAGT. The V gene lost 2 bases and the J gene lost 1 base, with 7 bases spanning the gap. The CDR3 is 14 amino acids. CDR3 residues: CASSDKGGTDTQYF. DNA for the CDR3: TGTGCCAGCAGTGACAAGGGGGGCACAGATACGCAGTATTTT.

Turning to this clone: Within the sample, other DNA sequences also encode this same CDR3. The rearrangement joins TRBV9 to TRBJ2-7; TRBD1 is a possible D gene (6 bases). The germline V gene has CDR1 SGDLS and CDR2 YYNGEE. The length of the CDR3 is 13 residues. The ends were cut back, 3 bases at V and 2 bases at J, with 9 bases in the middle. CDR3 sequence: CASSATGTYEQYF. CDR3 bases: TGTGCCAGCAGCGCGACAGGAACCTACGAGCAGTACTTC.

The gene calls are TRBV4-3 and TRBJ1-6; D uncertain. Germline V gene sequence: CDR1 LGHNA, CDR2 YSLEER. CDR3 length: 13 amino acids. The V gene lost 3 bases and the J gene lost 5 bases, with 5 bases spanning the gap. The CDR3 loop is CASSHANNSPLHF. Here the CDR3 DNA reads TGCGCCAGCAGCCATGCTAATAATTCACCCCTCCACTTT.

CDR3 bases: TGTGCCAGCAGCCGCGGGGACGGTGGAAACACCATATATTTT. The encoded protein is CASSRGDGGNTIYF. The chain links TRBV11-2 to TRBJ1-3, with D tentatively TRBD1 (5 bases). V lost 5 bases and J 3 bases, leaving 11 bases between the germline ends. Germline V gene data show CDR1 as SGHAT and CDR2 as FQNNGV. The CDR3 is made up of 14 amino acids.

The chain carries TRBV4-3 and TRBJ2-3, with D possibly TRBD1 on 6 matching bases. In germline, CDR1 is LGHNA, CDR2 YSLEER. The CDR3 runs 17 residues. Deletions cut 0 bases from V and 2 bases from J, with 15 bases between. In DNA form, the CDR3 reads TGCGCCAGCAGCCAAGATAGGCACAGGGTAGACACAGATACGCAGTATTTT. It specifies CASSQDRHRVDTDTQYF.

V and J are TRBV6-1 and TRBJ2-5; a weak D match, TRBD2 (6 bases). The V and J ends lost 6 bases and 2 bases respectively, with 13 bases between them. Germline V gene sequence: CDR1 MNHNS, CDR2 SASEGT. CDR3 size: 14 residues. The CDR3 region is CASRGGSRQETQYF. In DNA form, the CDR3 reads TGTGCCAGCAGAGGAGGGAGCAGACAAGAGACCCAGTACTTC.

This CDR3 is CASSLVGVRGRETQYF. The CDR3 DNA reads as TGTGCCAGCAGCTTGGTCGGGGTCAGGGGGCGAGAGACCCAGTACTTC. This rearrangement joins TRBV5-4 to TRBJ2-5; TRBD1 aligns across 8 bases. Germline CDR1 is SGHNT and CDR2 is YYREEE (reference sequence). This CDR3 region has 16 residues. The junction had 8 bases not matched to a gene; V was cut back by 0 bases and J by 4 bases.

Note on this clone: This sample includes further DNA sequences coding for the same CDR3. J is TRBJ2-5 and V is TRBV11-3, with a tentative D call TRBD1 (6 bases). There are 14 residues in the CDR3. CDR1 SGHNT and CDR2 YENEEA come from the germline V gene. V lost 3 bases and J lost 1, with 9 bases in between. The CDR3 protein is CASSLGASQETQYF. The DNA of the CDR3 is TGTGCCAGCAGCTTGGGGGCTTCCCAAGAGACCCAGTACTTC.

The V call is TRBV5-8, the J call TRBJ1-5, with unresolved D. The CDR3 totals 16 residues. Germline V gene lookup returns CDR1 SGHTS and CDR2 YDEGEE. V was shortened by 5 bases and J by 1 base, with 16 bases between the two germline ends. CDR3 loop: CASSWRGRGSNQPQHF. Written as DNA, the CDR3 is TGTGCCAGCAGTTGGAGAGGGAGAGGGAGCAATCAGCCCCAGCATTTT.

The genes are TRBV5-1 and TRBJ2-5; TRBD1 agrees at 8 bases. The DNA end is more similar to TRBJ2-7, so the J call may be wrong. The CDR3 is 14 amino acids. The V gene's germline CDR1 is SGHRS and CDR2 YFSETQ. The CDR3 loop reads CASSSTGGSYEQYF. The CDR3 DNA follows: TGCGCCAGCAGCTCTACAGGGGGTTCCTACGAGCAGTACTTC.